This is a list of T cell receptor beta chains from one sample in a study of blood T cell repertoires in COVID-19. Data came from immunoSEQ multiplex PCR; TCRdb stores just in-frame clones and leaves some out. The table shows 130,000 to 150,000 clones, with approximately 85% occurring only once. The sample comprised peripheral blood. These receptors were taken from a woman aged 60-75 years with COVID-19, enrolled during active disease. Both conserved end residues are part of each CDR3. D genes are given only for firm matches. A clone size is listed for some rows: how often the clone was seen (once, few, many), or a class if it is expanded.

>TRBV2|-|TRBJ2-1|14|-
CASTSTTGYNEQFF
TGTGCCAGCACGAGCACGACAGGTTACAATGAGCAGTTCTTC
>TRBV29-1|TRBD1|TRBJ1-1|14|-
CSVEVQGRGTEAFF
TGCAGCGTTGAAGTACAGGGGCGAGGAACTGAAGCTTTCTTT
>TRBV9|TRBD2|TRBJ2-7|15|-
CASSVSSGGSYEQYF
TGTGCCAGCAGCGTCTCTAGCGGGGGCTCCTACGAGCAGTACTTC
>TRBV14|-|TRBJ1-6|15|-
CASSLWGGKGSPLHF
TGTGCCAGCAGCCTTTGGGGGGGTAAAGGTTCACCCCTCCACTTT
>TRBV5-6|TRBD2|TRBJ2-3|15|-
CASSPGLADTDTQYF
TGTGCCAGCAGCCCAGGACTAGCTGACACAGATACGCAGTATTTT
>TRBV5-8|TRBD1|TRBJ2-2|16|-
CASSPLRGQGTGELFF
TGTGCCAGCAGCCCCCTCAGGGGGCAGGGCACCGGGGAGCTGTTTTTT
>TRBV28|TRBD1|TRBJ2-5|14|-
CASRRTGLGETQYF
TGTGCCAGCAGGCGGACAGGGTTGGGAGAGACCCAGTACTTC
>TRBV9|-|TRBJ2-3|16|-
CASSVEAGLRSDTQYF
TGTGCCAGCAGCGTAGAGGCGGGGCTAAGGTCAGATACGCAGTATTTT
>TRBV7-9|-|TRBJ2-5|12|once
CASSFGTSTQYF
TGTGCCAGCAGCTTCGGGACTTCGACCCAGTACTTC
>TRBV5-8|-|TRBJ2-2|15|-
CASSSGVRNTGELFF
TGTGCCAGCAGCTCAGGGGTTAGGAACACCGGGGAGCTGTTTTTT
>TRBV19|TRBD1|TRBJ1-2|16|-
CASSIDADRGRIGYTF
TGTGCCAGTAGTATAGATGCGGACAGGGGGCGGATTGGCTACACCTTC
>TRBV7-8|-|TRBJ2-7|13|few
CASSRTLSYEQYF
TGTGCCAGCAGCAGGACACTCTCCTACGAGCAGTACTTC
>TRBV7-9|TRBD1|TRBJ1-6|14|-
CASSLGDRVSPLHF
TGTGCCAGCAGCTTAGGCGACAGGGTCTCACCCCTCCACTTT
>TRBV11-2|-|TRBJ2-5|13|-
CASSLNSEETQYF
TGTGCCAGCAGCTTAAACAGTGAAGAGACCCAGTACTTC
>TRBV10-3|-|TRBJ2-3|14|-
CAISDSISTDTQYF
TGTGCCATCTCGGACAGTATAAGCACAGATACGCAGTATTTT
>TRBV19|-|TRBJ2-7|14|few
CASKQTVDSYEQYF
TGTGCCAGTAAGCAGACAGTCGACTCCTACGAGCAGTACTTC
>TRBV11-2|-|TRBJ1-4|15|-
CASSLNQGNSEKLFF
TGTGCCAGCAGCTTAAATCAGGGGAATAGTGAAAAACTGTTTTTT
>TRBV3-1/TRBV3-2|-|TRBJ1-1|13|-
CASTQTGNTEAFF
TGTGCCAGCACCCAGACAGGGAACACTGAAGCTTTCTTT
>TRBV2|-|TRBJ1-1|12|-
CAISTVNTEAFF
TGTGCAATATCAACAGTGAACACTGAAGCTTTCTTT
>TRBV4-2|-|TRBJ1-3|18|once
CASSQVASGSVSGNTIYF
TGTGCCAGCAGCCAAGTTGCGAGTGGTTCGGTCTCTGGAAACACCATATATTTT
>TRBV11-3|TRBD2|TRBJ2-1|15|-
CASSNGGAGYNEQFF
TGTGCCAGCAGCAACGGGGGGGCCGGGTACAATGAGCAGTTCTTC
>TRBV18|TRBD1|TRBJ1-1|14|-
CASSLTGDNTEAFF
TGTGCCAGCTCACTGACAGGGGACAACACTGAAGCTTTCTTT
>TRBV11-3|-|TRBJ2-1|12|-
CASSQGGAWQFF
TGTGCCAGCAGCCAAGGGGGGGCCTGGCAGTTCTTC
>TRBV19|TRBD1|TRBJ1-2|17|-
CASSIGGQEVSSYGYTF
TGTGCCAGTAGTATAGGGGGACAGGAGGTATCTTCCTATGGCTACACCTTC
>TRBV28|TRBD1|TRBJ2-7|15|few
CASSSPQGASREQYF
TGTGCCAGCAGTTCCCCACAGGGGGCGAGTCGCGAGCAGTACTTC
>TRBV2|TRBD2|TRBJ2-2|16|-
CASTGLGGGADGELFF
TGTGCCAGCACCGGGTTAGGCGGGGGGGCGGACGGGGAGCTGTTTTTT
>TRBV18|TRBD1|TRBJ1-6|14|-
CASSPPGQVSPLHF
TGTGCCAGCTCACCACCGGGACAGGTATCACCCCTCCACTTT
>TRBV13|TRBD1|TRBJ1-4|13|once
CASSADRDEKLFF
TGTGCCAGCAGCGCAGACAGGGATGAAAAACTGTTTTTT